The 24 T cell receptor beta chains listed next were all sequenced from one sample in a study of OX40 agonist ivuxolimab in advanced cancers. Sequencing was performed with immunoSEQ multiplex PCR; in TCRdb, only in-frame clones are kept and a portion is missing. The repertoire has about 58,000 clones, 70% to 90% of them found once; the top ten carry more than 0.55%. The starting material was CD4+ or CD8+ T cells sorted from blood, obtained in a trial of the OX40 agonist ivuxolimab. The receptors were sampled from an adult with an advanced solid tumor such as melanoma, head and neck, liver or kidney cancer.

V gene TRBV29-1 combines with J gene TRBJ2-4, with 7 bases fitting TRBD2. V trimming: 1 base; J trimming: 2 bases; junction bases outside the gene matches: 20. This CDR3 is built from 20 residues. Germline values: CDR1 SQVTM, CDR2 ANQGSEA. The CDR3 DNA follows: TGCAGCGTTGAAGGAGAAGACTGGACTAGGGTCGATGGGCCCAAAAACATTCAGTACTTC. As protein: CSVEGEDWTRVDGPKNIQYF.

The V gene is TRBV30, the J gene TRBJ1-2, with 7 bases fitting TRBD1. The germline gives CDR1 GTSNPN, CDR2 SVGIG (reference sequence). This CDR3 has 14 residues. The V gene end was trimmed by 3 bases and the J gene end by 2 bases; junction bases not matched to a gene: 6. The DNA of the CDR3 is TGTGCCTGGAGCGTTTTGACAGGGAACTATGGCTACACCTTC. It specifies CAWSVLTGNYGYTF.

The CDR3 nucleotides are TGTGCCAGCAGCTTCCTAGGGACCGGGGAGCTGTTTTTT. Translating it yields CASSFLGTGELFF. The chain recombines TRBV5-5 with TRBJ2-2; D remains ambiguous. The CDR3 has 13 amino acids. Per germline, CDR1 SGHKS and CDR2 YYEKEE (reference sequence). V was cut by 2 bases and J by 5 bases, with 7 bases left in between.

The table lists this clone with a few counts. The gene calls are TRBV7-8 and TRBJ2-1; D is uncertain. V lost 1 base and J 8 bases, leaving 6 bases between the germline ends. Germline values: CDR1 SGHVS, CDR2 FQNEAQ. The CDR3 sequence is 12 residues long. The CDR3 loop is CASSLDFDEQFF. CDR3 coding DNA: TGTGCCAGCAGCTTAGACTTTGATGAGCAGTTCTTC.

The rearrangement links TRBV7-9 to TRBJ1-4; D remains ambiguous. Germline V gives CDR1 SEHNR, CDR2 FQNEAQ (reference sequence). The CDR3 runs to 15 residues. V lost 1 base and J lost 4, with 10 bases in between. The CDR3 DNA reads as TGTGCCAGCAGCTTAGTGGGCCGGGGTAATGAAAAACTGTTTTTT. Translation gives CASSLVGRGNEKLFF.

This clone occurred a few times. The V call is TRBV5-1, the J call TRBJ1-1; no clear D gene. Trimming shortened V by 0 bases and J by 8 bases, and 17 bases separated the two germline ends. The CDR3 is 15 residues long. Germline loops: CDR1 SGHRS, CDR2 YFSETQ. The CDR3 is CASSLGNRREAEAFF. The CDR3 nucleotides are TGCGCCAGCAGCTTGGGGAACCGAAGGGAGGCAGAAGCTTTCTTT.

The gene calls are TRBV6-5 and TRBJ1-6; weak D call: TRBD1 (5 bases). From germline, CDR1 is MNHEY and CDR2 SVGAGI. V was trimmed by 0 bases and J by 14 bases, leaving 8 bases between them. The CDR3 consists of 12 residues. CDR3 loop: CASSYSPGALHF. The CDR3 region has the DNA TGTGCCAGCAGTTACTCTCCGGGGGCCCTCCACTTT.

V usage is TRBV5-4 and J usage is TRBJ2-5; 7 nucleotides agree with TRBD1. V shed 4 bases and J 6 bases; nucleotides not matched to a gene: 9. CDR1 and CDR2 from the germline V gene are SGHNT and YYREEE (reference sequence). CDR3 length: 14 residues. CDR3: CASSTGQALQTQYF. The CDR3, as DNA: TGTGCCAGCAGCACCGGACAGGCTTTACAGACCCAGTACTTC.

Notes on this clone: Other nucleotide sequences from this sample produce the same CDR3. The chain uses TRBV6-1 and TRBJ1-5; 9 bases are shared with TRBD1. Unmatched junction bases numbered 2, after V lost 3 bases and J lost 11 bases. Germline CDR1 reads MNHNS; CDR2 reads SASEGT. The CDR3 has 12 amino acids. CDR3 amino acids: CASSEGTGTQHF. The CDR3, as DNA: TGTGCCAGCAGTGAGGGGACAGGGACCCAGCATTTT.

The rearrangement uses TRBV5-1 and TRBJ2-5, with D maybe TRBD2 (5 bases). With the DNA end fitting TRBJ2-7 better, the J assignment may be wrong. Germline CDR1 is SGHRS and CDR2 is YFSETQ. CDR3 length equals 14 residues. For the CDR3, the DNA is TGCGCCAGCAGCTTGAGAGGAGGCTCCTACGAGCAGTACTTC. It codes for CASSLRGGSYEQYF.

CDR3 amino acids: CASSGSSSGSGYEQYF. CDR3 bases: TGTGCCAGCAGCGGATCCTCTAGCGGGAGTGGGTACGAGCAGTACTTC. The chain links TRBV9 to TRBJ2-7; 10 bases align to TRBD2. V was pared by 3 bases and J by 4 bases, with 10 bases of the junction left unmatched. The germline gives CDR1 SGDLS, CDR2 YYNGEE. CDR3 size: 16 residues.

The chain links TRBV11-2 to TRBJ2-3, with 9 bases lining up with TRBD2. Germline trimming cut 5 bases from V and 2 bases from J; bases unmatched to any gene: 8. From germline, CDR1 is SGHAT and CDR2 FQNNGV. The CDR3 is 16 residues long. The CDR3 spells CASSPLGGRVTDTQYF. CDR3 sequence (DNA): TGTGCCAGCAGCCCCCTCGGCGGGAGGGTCACAGATACGCAGTATTTT.

In DNA form, the CDR3 reads TGTGCCAGCAGTAGCGCGGGACTGGAAGGGGAGACCCAGTACTTC. It translates to CASSSAGLEGETQYF. This chain links TRBV6-5 with TRBJ2-5; D might be TRBD2 (6 bases). There are 15 residues in the CDR3. Between the trimmed V and J ends, which lost 5 bases and 5 bases, there was a span of 18 bases. CDR1 MNHEY and CDR2 SVGAGI come from the germline V gene.

The chain carries TRBV28 and TRBJ2-7; 10 bases agree with TRBD1. CDR1 is MDHEN and CDR2 is SYDVKM in the germline V gene. The junction had 3 bases not matched to a gene; V was cut back by 3 bases and J by 4 bases. The CDR3 contains 14 residues. CDR3 amino acids: CASSFLGQGYEQYF. The CDR3 nucleotides read TGTGCCAGCAGTTTTCTGGGACAGGGGTACGAGCAGTACTTC.

The chain has TRBV11-2 and TRBJ1-2; TRBD1 matches 9 bases. The germline V gene has CDR1 SGHAT and CDR2 FQNNGV. This CDR3 comprises 16 residues. After removal of 5 bases from V and 1 base from J, the junction contained 8 bases not matched to a gene. In DNA form, the CDR3 reads TGTGCCAGCAGCCGCACAGGGGGCAGTGGTAACTATGGCTACACCTTC. This encodes CASSRTGGSGNYGYTF. The full variable domain, in which reference TRBV11-2 and TRBJ1-2 provide the parts outside the CDR3, is EAGVAQSPRYKIIEKRQSVAFWCNPISGHATLYWYQQILGQGPKLLIQFQNNGVVDDSQLPKDRFSAERLKGVDSTLKIQPAKLEDSAVYLCASSRTGGSGNYGYTFGSGTRLTVV.

This clone was seen just once. V and J are TRBV5-1 and TRBJ2-4, with 7 bases aligning to TRBD2. V dropped 0 bases and J dropped 4; count of bases not matched to a gene: 7. Germline values: CDR1 SGHRS, CDR2 YFSETQ. This CDR3 has 16 amino acids. The CDR3 protein is CASSLAGWEGKNIQYF. The CDR3 DNA is TGCGCCAGCAGCTTGGCCGGGTGGGAGGGGAAAAACATTCAGTACTTC.

This chain links TRBV11-3 with TRBJ2-2; D gene uncertain. Trimming left V 5 bases short and J 8 bases short, with 12 bases between. This CDR3 region has 13 residues. CDR1 is SGHNT, CDR2 YENEEA, per germline. Written as DNA, the CDR3 is TGTGCCAGCAGCGGTAGTGTGGCTGGGGAGCTGTTTTTT. Its translation: CASSGSVAGELFF.

The chain recombines TRBV9 with TRBJ2-3, with TRBD1 as a possible D gene (6 bases). Germline lookup yields CDR1 SGDLS and CDR2 YYNGEE. V was trimmed by 0 bases and J by 7 bases, leaving 12 bases between them. This CDR3 region has 14 residues. The CDR3, as DNA: TGTGCCAGCAGCGTAGGGGGGACATCCAATACGCAGTATTTT. Protein sequence: CASSVGGTSNTQYF.

The rearrangement links TRBV9 to TRBJ2-3; 8 bases are a match to TRBD1. The V segment lost 8 bases and the J segment 5 bases; nucleotides outside the gene matches: 4. The germline V gene encodes CDR1 SGDLS and CDR2 YYNGEE. This CDR3 comprises 12 residues. CDR3 residues: CASGQGRDTQYF. The CDR3 bases are TGTGCCAGTGGACAGGGTCGAGATACGCAGTATTTT.

Only a few counts were recorded for this clone. At the DNA level, this CDR3 is encoded by other sequences in the same sample as well. The chain uses TRBV9 and TRBJ2-7; TRBD1 agrees at 11 bases. The ends lost 4 bases at V and 2 bases at J; junction bases unmatched: 2. Looked up from germline, CDR1 is SGDLS and CDR2 is YYNGEE. CDR3 size: 14 residues. The CDR3 loop reads CASSPGQGAYEQYF. The DNA for the CDR3 is TGTGCCAGCAGCCCGGGACAGGGGGCCTACGAGCAGTACTTC.

The chain is built from TRBV19 and TRBJ1-5; D is ambiguous. V was cut by 2 bases and J by 5 bases, with 10 bases left in between. This CDR3 is 14 amino acids long. Germline-derived CDR1 and CDR2 are LNHDA and SQIVND (reference sequence). This chain's CDR3 is CASSIRSVYQPQHF. In DNA form, the CDR3 reads TGTGCCAGTAGTATAAGGTCAGTGTATCAGCCCCAGCATTTT.

The V and J genes are TRBV15 and TRBJ2-7; TRBD1 matches at 11 bases. This CDR3 has 16 residues. V was clipped by 2 bases and J by 1 base; unmatched bases: 4. Looked up from germline, CDR1 is LNHNV and CDR2 is YYDKDF (reference sequence). The CDR3 DNA follows: TGTGCCACCAGCAGATGGACAGGGGGCATTTCCTACGAGCAGTACTTC. Its protein is CATSRWTGGISYEQYF.

The chain joins TRBV6-5 to TRBJ2-7, with D hard to call. The ends were cut back, 4 bases at V and 0 bases at J, with 13 bases in the middle. Germline V gives CDR1 MNHEY, CDR2 SVGAGI. The length of the CDR3 is 15 residues. The CDR3 spells CASSSVLSGSYEQYF. CDR3 nucleotide sequence: TGTGCCAGCAGTTCCGTTCTATCCGGCTCCTACGAGCAGTACTTC.

About this clone: Other DNA sequences from this sample encode an identical CDR3 as well. This chain connects TRBV5-1 to TRBJ2-7; maybe TRBD2 (7 bases). Deletions cut 1 base from V and 0 bases from J, with 8 bases between. The CDR3 loop spans 14 amino acids. Germline V lookup: CDR1 SGHRS, CDR2 YFSETQ. CDR3 DNA sequence: TGCGCCAGCAGCTTGAGGGGGGGCTCCTACGAGCAGTACTTC. Translated, it gives CASSLRGGSYEQYF.